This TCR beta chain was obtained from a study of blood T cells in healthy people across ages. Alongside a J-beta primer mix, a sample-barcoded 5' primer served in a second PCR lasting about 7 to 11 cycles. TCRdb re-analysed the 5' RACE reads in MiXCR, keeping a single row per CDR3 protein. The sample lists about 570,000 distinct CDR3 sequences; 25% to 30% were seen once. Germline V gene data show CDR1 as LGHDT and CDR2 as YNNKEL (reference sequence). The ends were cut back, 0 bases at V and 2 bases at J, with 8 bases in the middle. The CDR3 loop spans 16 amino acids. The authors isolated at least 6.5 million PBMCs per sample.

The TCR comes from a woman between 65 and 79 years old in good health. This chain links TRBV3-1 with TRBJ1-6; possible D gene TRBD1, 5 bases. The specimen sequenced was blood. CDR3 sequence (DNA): TGTGCCAGCAGCCAAGAGGGGACGGCCTATAATTCACCCCTCCACTTT. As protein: CASSQEGTAYNSPLHF.